The present T cell receptor (beta chain) was sequenced within a study of cytomegalovirus exposure and HLA in healthy donors. CDR3 length: 11 residues. Looked up from germline, CDR1 is LNHDA and CDR2 is SQIVND (reference sequence). This clone occurred a few times. Its cognate antigen is unknown. Compared with germline, one end of the junction differs, possibly owing to a read error. Study-wide results and caveats: Sequence variants that were highly shared formed a cluster that was likely a sequencing artifact. Later on, analysis showed that most CMV-associated TCR beta chains appeared to be HLA-restricted.

13 Jbeta primers and 60 Vbeta primers were used for the PCR. This table comes from immunoSEQ multiplex PCR, and its TCRdb copy is limited to in-frame clones, with some not included. The data show about 120,000 clones, with approximately 66% seen just once and about 8.3% held by the top ten. Sequencing input: PBMCs. This sequence was found in a woman in her 40s in good health and CMV-seropositive. The V gene is TRBV19, the J gene TRBJ2-1, with D unresolved. CDR3 sequence: CASSVHSGMIF. For the CDR3, the DNA is TGTGCCAGTAGTGTACACAGTGGTATGATCTTC.